Below are 20 T cell receptor beta chains sequenced from a single sample in a study of shared clonotypes between healthy human individuals. TCRdb keeps only in-frame clones here, not all; method: immunoSEQ multiplex PCR. The table lists approximately 2.5 million clones, 80% to 95% of them singletons. Input material: naive CD4+ T cells from PBMCs. Subset denoted: CD45RA+ positively selected. These receptors originate from a man aged 18 to 30 in good health. Some clones in this sample may be carry-over from other donors' samples.

V and J are TRBV15 and TRBJ2-7, with D possibly being TRBD1 (6 bases). CDR1 is LNHNV, CDR2 YYDKDF, per germline (reference sequence). The CDR3 runs 13 residues. Trimming shortened V by 1 base and J by 5 bases, and 9 bases separated the two germline ends. Here the CDR3 reads CATSRGRDNEQYF. The CDR3 DNA follows: TGTGCCACCAGCAGAGGCAGGGACAACGAGCAGTACTTC.

In regard to this clone: The same CDR3 is also encoded by other DNA sequences in this sample. The chain employs TRBV28 and TRBJ2-2; 8 nucleotides agree with TRBD2. The CDR3 covers 15 residues. V was clipped by 3 bases and J by 5 bases; unmatched bases: 5. In germline, CDR1 is MDHEN, CDR2 SYDVKM. CDR3 coding DNA: TGTGCCAGCAGTTTCTCCGGGAGGGGGACCGGGGAGCTGTTTTTT. Protein: CASSFSGRGTGELFF.

Note on this clone: Other DNA sequences within the sample encode an identical CDR3. This chain connects TRBV7-9 to TRBJ2-7; no clear D. The length of the CDR3 is 12 residues. Trimming took 5 bases from V and 3 from J, leaving 8 bases between them. In germline, CDR1 is SEHNR, CDR2 FQNEAQ (reference sequence). The CDR3 reads CASSPGSYEQYF. The CDR3 bases are TGTGCCAGCAGCCCGGGTAGCTACGAGCAGTACTTC.

The rearrangement joins TRBV19 to TRBJ2-6; D gene ambiguous. Germline values: CDR1 LNHDA, CDR2 SQIVND (reference sequence). Trimming removed 4 bases from V and 3 bases from J, with 7 bases in between. This CDR3 region has 14 residues. CDR3 nucleotide sequence: TGTGCCAGTAGTAAGTGGGATGGGGCCAACGTCCTGACTTTC. The encoded protein is CASSKWDGANVLTF.

This clone was picked up a small number of times. V and J are TRBV4-1 and TRBJ1-1; D unresolved. Germline values: CDR1 MGHRA, CDR2 YSYEKL. V was pared by 4 bases and J by 1 base, with 10 bases between. This CDR3 is 14 amino acids long. CDR3 protein: CASSRLGENTEAFF. The DNA for the CDR3 is TGCGCCAGCAGCCGCCTCGGGGAGAACACTGAAGCTTTCTTT.

The chain employs TRBV4-2 and TRBJ2-5; D gene unclear. V dropped 0 bases and J dropped 3 bases, with 11 bases sitting between them. There are 15 residues in the CDR3. The germline V gene has CDR1 LGHNA and CDR2 YNFKEQ. The CDR3 protein is CASSQDPVGEETQYF. The CDR3, as DNA: TGTGCCAGCAGCCAAGATCCTGTCGGCGAAGAGACCCAGTACTTC.

The J gene is TRBJ2-2, the V gene TRBV7-9; 13 positions agree with TRBD2. V was pared by 5 bases and J by 5 bases, with 5 bases of the junction left unmatched. There are 16 residues in the CDR3. CDR1 SEHNR and CDR2 FQNEAQ come from the germline V gene (reference sequence). CDR3 sequence: CASSPGLAGRTGELFF. For the CDR3, the DNA is TGTGCCAGCAGCCCGGGACTAGCGGGACGGACCGGGGAGCTGTTTTTT.

The chain combines TRBV15 with TRBJ2-7; D uncertain. The CDR3 covers 13 residues. Trimming stripped 8 bases from V and 0 bases from J, with 11 bases between. Per germline, CDR1 LNHNV and CDR2 YYDKDF (reference sequence). This CDR3 reads CATRSDGSYEQYF. The CDR3 coding sequence is TGTGCCACCCGGTCTGACGGCTCCTACGAGCAGTACTTC.

The chain employs TRBV6-5 and TRBJ2-1; 12 bases line up with TRBD1. The CDR3 length is 15 residues. CDR1 and CDR2 (germline): MNHEY, SVGAGI. V gave up 6 bases and J gave up 7 bases; unmatched junction bases: 7. The CDR3 spells CASRGPGQGANEQFF. DNA of the CDR3: TGTGCCAGCAGGGGACCGGGACAGGGGGCTAATGAGCAGTTCTTC.

The rearrangement links TRBV19 to TRBJ1-5, with 10 bases matching TRBD1. The CDR3 runs to 16 residues. With 6 bases clipped from V and 7 bases from J, the junction kept 12 bases outside the gene matches. Germline CDR1 is LNHDA and CDR2 is SQIVND (reference sequence). Here the CDR3 reads CASRTPGQGIGQPQHF. Here the CDR3 DNA reads TGTGCCAGTAGGACACCGGGACAGGGGATCGGCCAGCCCCAGCATTTT.

The chain carries TRBV28 and TRBJ1-1; 11 positions agree with TRBD1. The CDR3 is 14 residues long. Germline V CDR1 and CDR2: MDHEN, SYDVKM. V lost 6 bases and J lost 6; bases outside the gene matches: 6. CDR3 coding DNA: TGTGCCAGCAGATCCGGGACAGGGGGGGCTGAAGCTTTCTTT. This gives the protein CASRSGTGGAEAFF.

Remarks on this clone: Other DNA variants within this sample encode the same CDR3. This chain joins TRBV2 and TRBJ2-1; TRBD1 agrees at 8 bases. V shed 2 bases and J 0 bases; nucleotides not matched to a gene: 0. The V gene's germline CDR1 is SNHLY and CDR2 FYNNEI. This CDR3 contains 15 residues. CDR3 amino acids: CASSEQGASYNEQFF. The CDR3, as DNA: TGTGCCAGCAGTGAACAGGGGGCCTCCTACAATGAGCAGTTCTTC.

The chain uses TRBV2 and TRBJ2-1; 8 bases are shared with TRBD2. The J segment lost 0 bases and the V segment lost 7 bases, leaving 11 bases of the junction unmatched. The CDR3 runs to 17 residues. Germline CDR1 SNHLY, CDR2 FYNNEI. The CDR3 DNA reads TGTGCCAGCACCCCAGGACTAGCACGAAACTCCTACAATGAGCAGTTCTTC. Its translation: CASTPGLARNSYNEQFF.

V and J are TRBV2 and TRBJ2-7, with 10 bases lining up with TRBD2. J was trimmed by 0 bases and V by 6 bases; bases with no gene match: 17. The CDR3 is made up of 19 amino acids. CDR1 SNHLY and CDR2 FYNNEI come from the germline V gene. The CDR3 DNA is TGTGCCAGCAGAGTTAGACAACTAGCGGGGCCGTTGATCTCCTACGAGCAGTACTTC. It specifies CASRVRQLAGPLISYEQYF. The variable domain in full, completed from reference TRBV2 and TRBJ2-7, reads EPEVTQTPSHQVTQMGQEVILRCVPISNHLYFYWYRQILGQKVEFLVSFYNNEISEKSEIFDDQFSVERPDGSNFTLKIRSTKLEDSAMYFCASRVRQLAGPLISYEQYFGPGTRLTVT.

This chain joins TRBV28 and TRBJ1-2; 7 nucleotides line up with TRBD1. Germline V gene lookup returns CDR1 MDHEN and CDR2 SYDVKM. CDR3 length: 15 amino acids. The junction had 10 bases not matched to a gene; V was cut back by 5 bases and J by 4 bases. As DNA, the CDR3 is TGTGCCAGCAGTCCGAGGGACAGAAGGAGCTATGGCTACACCTTC. Its protein is CASSPRDRRSYGYTF.

This chain links TRBV18 with TRBJ1-5; D might be TRBD1 (5 bases). V was trimmed by 6 bases and J by 0 bases, leaving 12 bases between them. The germline V gene has CDR1 KGHSH and CDR2 LQKENI. The CDR3 has 15 residues. This CDR3 reads CASSLTVNSNQPQHF. The CDR3 coding sequence is TGTGCCAGCTCTCTGACAGTAAATAGCAATCAGCCCCAGCATTTT.

The CDR3 DNA reads as TGTGCCAGCAGTTACACAGCCAGAGAAGAGACCCAGTACTTC. Translation: CASSYTAREETQYF. This sequence joins TRBV6-5 and TRBJ2-5; D not certain. CDR1 is MNHEY, CDR2 SVGAGI, per germline. The CDR3 has 14 residues. Trimming shortened V by 2 bases and J by 3 bases, and 10 bases separated the two germline ends.

V usage is TRBV14 and J usage is TRBJ2-7; D is perhaps TRBD2 (5 bases). This CDR3 region has 15 residues. The V end lost 2 bases, the J end lost 6 bases, and 17 bases lay between the germline ends. CDR1 SGHDN and CDR2 FVKESK come from the germline V gene. The CDR3 nucleotides read TGTGCCAGCAGCCAATACGGGATCCCCGCAGGCGAGCAGTACTTC. Translating it yields CASSQYGIPAGEQYF.

In this sample, this clone turned up once. The J gene is TRBJ2-5, the V gene TRBV7-3, with 8 bases fitting TRBD1. Germline V gene sequence: CDR1 SGHTA, CDR2 FQGTGA. J lost 1 base, V lost 1 base, and 2 bases had no gene match. This CDR3 contains 15 residues. CDR3 protein: CASSLMGQAQETQYF. The CDR3 DNA reads as TGTGCCAGCAGCTTAATGGGACAGGCCCAAGAGACCCAGTACTTC.

V and J are TRBV9 and TRBJ2-5; no firm D call. The assigned J gene may be wrong: the sequence end matches TRBJ2-7 better. This CDR3 is built from 15 residues. Germline-derived CDR1 and CDR2 are SGDLS and YYNGEE. CDR3 in amino acids: CASSSLGPASYEQYF. DNA for the CDR3: TGTGCCAGCAGCTCCCTCGGTCCCGCCTCCTACGAGCAGTACTTC.